This entry concerns a single T cell receptor beta chain. Its antigen is undetermined. The germline V gene has CDR1 SSHAT and CDR2 FNYEAQ (reference sequence). The V end lost 5 bases, the J end lost 4 bases, and 9 bases lay between the germline ends. This CDR3 is built from 13 residues. This sample was included in a study of cytomegalovirus exposure and HLA in healthy donors. Study-wide points: In vitro data verified a few CMV-associated chains as specific for CMV antigens.

Measured with immunoSEQ multiplex PCR; TCRdb has only the in-frame clones, and not every one. The sample includes some 98,000 clones, over 75% seen only once; the top ten take less than 7.5%. What was sequenced was PBMCs. The source of this sequence is a man aged 18 to 29 in good health and CMV-seropositive. The chain employs TRBV7-7 and TRBJ2-1; D may be TRBD1 (6 bases). The CDR3 loop reads CASSPTGYNEQFF. CDR3 nucleotides: TGTGCCAGCAGCCCTACAGGGTACAATGAGCAGTTCTTC.